This T cell receptor (beta chain) was retrieved from a study of blood T cell repertoires in COVID-19 (TCRdb year 2020). The study in broad terms: Samples covering the acute and convalescent phases of COVID-19 were provided by collaborators in the United States, Italy and Spain. The prospective study material was composed of cDNA or gDNA derived from T cells, B-cell-depleted T cells, or PBMCs. Subjects who had been exposed to COVID-19, were actively infected with it, or had recovered from it provided the deeply sampled blood TCRbeta repertoires that made up the dataset. The repertoires were released in a freely available public database meant as a resource for research on the immune response to SARS-CoV-2. Samples came from the ongoing ImmuneRACE study (first 160 participants) plus 1,254 subjects from 6 global collaborators. Sample metadata almost always included a de-identified subject ID, COVID-19 status, age in years and sex. Where HLA class I and class II types were available, the types were taken from metadata supplied by the sample provider, not from assay-based typing. What the research found in general, with its limitations: Clinical and demographic metadata were provided uncurated, with the amount varying by source and participant.

Collaborating institutions collected whole blood in K2EDTA tubes following their own protocols. Collaborator samples were shipped for TCRbeta analysis as frozen whole blood, isolated PBMCs, or DNA extracted from either sample type. The immunoSEQ Assay, a bias-controlled multiplex PCR, was used to amplify TCRbeta CDR3 regions from genomic DNA. In the authors' own workflow: Within the assay, amplification of reference gene primers was used to estimate how many nucleated cells each sample contained. To quantify the absolute abundance of each unique TCRbeta CDR3 rearrangement, sequence reads were collapsed and filtered. For each sample, productive Simpson clonality was calculated by taking the square root of Simpson's diversity index across productive rearrangements. Drawn from immuneACCESS, this table holds only the in-frame rearrangements with V and J called that TCRdb kept. Clones are partly lost; checked studies trace under half to an unresolved V gene and leave the rest unexplained. Clone size and V and J calls were adopted from that table, with D and trimming inferred from the DNA. The sample yields about 120,000 clones; roughly 75% were counted once. Roughly 16% of the sample is in the top ten clones.

As for this clone: Its antigen is not yet known. No base-level quality is on record; no much larger clone is a single base apart.

From the cysteine up to the phenylalanine, the CDR3 has a length of 18 residues. This entry keeps only the CDR3 DNA: 54 bases, framed from base 1. The CDR1 and CDR2 encoded by the germline V gene are MDHEN and SYDVKM. The junction shows trimming of 2 bases on V and 2 bases on J, and the gene matches do not reach 10 bases of it. Sequenced input: peripheral blood. The sequence links TRBV28 to TRBJ1-5; 9 central nucleotides agree with TRBD1. This TCR was sampled from a man aged 55 to 70 with active or convalescent COVID-19. The DNA reads TGTGCCAGCAGTTTAGAACAGGGGGCGGGAATGGGCAATCAGCCCCAGCATTTT. This sequence encodes CASSLEQGAGMGNQPQHF.